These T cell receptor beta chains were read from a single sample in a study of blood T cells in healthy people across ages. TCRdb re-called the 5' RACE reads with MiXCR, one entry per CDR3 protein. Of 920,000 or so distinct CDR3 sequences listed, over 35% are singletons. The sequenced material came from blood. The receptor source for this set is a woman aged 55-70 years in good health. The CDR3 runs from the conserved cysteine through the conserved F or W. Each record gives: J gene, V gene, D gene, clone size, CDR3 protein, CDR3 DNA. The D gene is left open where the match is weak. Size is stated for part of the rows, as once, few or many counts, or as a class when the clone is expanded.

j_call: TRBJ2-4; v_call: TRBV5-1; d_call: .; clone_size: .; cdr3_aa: CASSLARHPNIQYF; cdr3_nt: TGCGCCAGCAGCTTGGCCCGGCATCCTAACATTCAGTACTTC
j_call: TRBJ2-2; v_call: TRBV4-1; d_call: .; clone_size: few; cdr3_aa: CASSQDRALGELFF; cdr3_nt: TGCGCCAGCAGCCAAGATAGGGCGCTCGGGGAGCTGTTTTTT
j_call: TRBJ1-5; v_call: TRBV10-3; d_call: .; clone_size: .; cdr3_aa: CAISESHTGPYSNQPQHF; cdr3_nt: TGTGCCATCAGTGAGTCTCATACAGGGCCATATAGCAATCAGCCCCAGCATTTT
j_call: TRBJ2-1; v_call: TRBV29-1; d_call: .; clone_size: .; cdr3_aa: CSVLGNEQFF; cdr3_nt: TGCAGCGTTTTAGGCAACGAGCAGTTCTTC
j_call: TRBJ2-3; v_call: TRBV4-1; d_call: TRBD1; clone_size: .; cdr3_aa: CASSQLLRTGGASDTQYF; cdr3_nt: TGCGCCAGCAGCCAACTCTTGAGGACAGGGGGCGCATCAGATACGCAGTATTTT
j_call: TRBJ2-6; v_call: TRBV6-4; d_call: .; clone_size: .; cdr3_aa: CASSPIHGGSGANVLTF; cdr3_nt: TGTGCCAGCAGCCCTATACACGGCGGCTCTGGGGCCAACGTCCTGACTTTC
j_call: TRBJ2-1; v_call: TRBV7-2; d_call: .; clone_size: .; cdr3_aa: CASSKGTFNEQFF; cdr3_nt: TGTGCCAGCAGCAAAGGGACTTTCAATGAGCAGTTCTTC
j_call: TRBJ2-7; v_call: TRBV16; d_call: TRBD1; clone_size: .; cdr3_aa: CASSQADRGGGEQYF; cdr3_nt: TGTGCCAGCAGCCAAGCGGACAGGGGAGGAGGCGAGCAGTACTTC
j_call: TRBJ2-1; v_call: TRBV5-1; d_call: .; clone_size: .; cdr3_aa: CAGSLIITLAKNEQFF; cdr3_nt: TGCGCCGGCAGCTTGATCATTACCCTAGCGAAGAATGAGCAGTTCTTC
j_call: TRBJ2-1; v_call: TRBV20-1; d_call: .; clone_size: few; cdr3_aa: CSATHTPNEQFF; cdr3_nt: TGCAGTGCTACCCACACCCCCAATGAGCAGTTCTTC
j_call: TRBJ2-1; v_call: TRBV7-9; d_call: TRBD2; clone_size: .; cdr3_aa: CASSGGGLGSYNEQFF; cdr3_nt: TGTGCCAGCAGCGGCGGGGGTCTTGGCTCCTACAATGAGCAGTTCTTC
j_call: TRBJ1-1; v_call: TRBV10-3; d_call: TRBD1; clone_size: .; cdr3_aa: CAIRTTGMNTEAFF; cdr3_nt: TGTGCCATCAGAACGACAGGGATGAACACTGAAGCTTTCTTT
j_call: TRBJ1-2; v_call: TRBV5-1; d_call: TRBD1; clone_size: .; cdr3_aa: CASSLGLDRVFSTF; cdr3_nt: TGCGCCAGCAGCTTGGGCTTGGACAGGGTTTTCTCCACCTTC
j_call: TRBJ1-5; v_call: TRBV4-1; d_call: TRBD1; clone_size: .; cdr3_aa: CASSRQGLNQPQHF; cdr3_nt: TGCGCCAGCAGCCGACAGGGCCTCAATCAGCCCCAGCATTTT
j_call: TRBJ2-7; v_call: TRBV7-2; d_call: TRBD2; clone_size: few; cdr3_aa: CASSWGGTNPYEQYF; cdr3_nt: TGTGCCAGCAGCTGGGGAGGGACTAACCCCTACGAGCAGTACTTC
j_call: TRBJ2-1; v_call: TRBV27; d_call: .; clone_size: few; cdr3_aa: CASSLSLISSYNEQFF; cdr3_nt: TGTGCCAGCAGTTTATCGCTGATTAGCTCCTACAATGAGCAGTTCTTC
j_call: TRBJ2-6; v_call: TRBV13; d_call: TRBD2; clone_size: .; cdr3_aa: CASSPRTSGRPRSGANVLTF; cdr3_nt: TGTGCCAGCAGCCCCCGGACTAGCGGGAGACCCCGCTCTGGGGCCAACGTCCTGACTTTC
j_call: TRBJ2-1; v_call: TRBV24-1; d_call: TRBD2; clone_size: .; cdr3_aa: CATSDLKRTSGRSYNEQFF; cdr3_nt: TGTGCCACCAGTGATTTGAAGAGGACTAGCGGGAGATCCTACAATGAGCAGTTCTTC
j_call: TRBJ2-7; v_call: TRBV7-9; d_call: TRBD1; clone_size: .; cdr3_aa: CASSPDRGKAQIYEQYF; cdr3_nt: TGTGCCAGCAGCCCGGACAGGGGTAAGGCCCAAATCTACGAGCAGTACTTC
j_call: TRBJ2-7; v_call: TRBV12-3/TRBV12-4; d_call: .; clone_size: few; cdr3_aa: CASSYLIQGNEQYF; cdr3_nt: TGTGCCAGCAGTTACCTTATACAGGGAAACGAGCAGTACTTC
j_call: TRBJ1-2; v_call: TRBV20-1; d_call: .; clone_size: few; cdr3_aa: CSAGGGGYTF; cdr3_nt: TGCAGTGCTGGGGGGGGTGGCTACACCTTC
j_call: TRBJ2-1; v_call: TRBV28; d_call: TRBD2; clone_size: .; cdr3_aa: CASSRSGGNEQFF; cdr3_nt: TGTGCCAGCAGCCGTAGCGGGGGGAATGAGCAGTTCTTC
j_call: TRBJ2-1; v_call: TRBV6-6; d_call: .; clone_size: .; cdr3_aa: CASSFTGLEQFF; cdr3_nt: TGTGCCAGCAGTTTTACGGGGCTTGAGCAGTTCTTC
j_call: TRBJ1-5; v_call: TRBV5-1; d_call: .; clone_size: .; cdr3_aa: CASSLGDLNQPQHF; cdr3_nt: TGCGCCAGCAGCTTGGGGGACCTCAATCAGCCCCAGCATTTT
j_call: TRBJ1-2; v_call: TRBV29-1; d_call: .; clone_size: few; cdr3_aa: CSVEEFGYGYTF; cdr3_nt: TGCAGCGTTGAAGAGTTCGGGTATGGCTACACCTTC
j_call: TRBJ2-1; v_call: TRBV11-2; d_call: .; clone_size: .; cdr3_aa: CASSLKDYGYNEQFF; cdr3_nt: TGTGCCAGCAGCTTAAAGGACTACGGATACAATGAGCAGTTCTTC
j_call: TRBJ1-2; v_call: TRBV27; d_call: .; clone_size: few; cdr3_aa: CASGASGYGYTF; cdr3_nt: TGTGCCAGCGGAGCGTCGGGCTATGGCTACACCTTC
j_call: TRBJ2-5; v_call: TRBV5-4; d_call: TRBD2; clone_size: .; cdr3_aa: CASSTGAGLAWTQYF; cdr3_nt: TGTGCCAGCAGCACGGGGGCGGGACTAGCCTGGACCCAGTACTTC
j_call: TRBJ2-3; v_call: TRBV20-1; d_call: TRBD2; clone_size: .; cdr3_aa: CSARDPGLAIDTQYF; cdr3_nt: TGCAGTGCTAGAGACCCGGGACTAGCAATAGATACGCAGTATTTT
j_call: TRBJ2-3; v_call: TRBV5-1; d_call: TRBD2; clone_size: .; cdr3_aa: CASRSRLLAGGPGTDTQYF; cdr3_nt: TGCGCCAGCAGAAGCCGCCTACTAGCGGGAGGGCCGGGCACAGATACGCAGTATTTT
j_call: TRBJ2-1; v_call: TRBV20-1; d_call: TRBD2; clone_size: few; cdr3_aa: CSATSSGSSNEQFF; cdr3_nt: TGCAGTGCCACCTCTAGCGGGAGCTCCAATGAGCAGTTCTTC
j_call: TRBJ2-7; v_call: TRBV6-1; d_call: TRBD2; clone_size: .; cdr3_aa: CASSVPPTGGSSYEQYF; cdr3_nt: TGTGCCAGCAGTGTTCCTCCCACCGGCGGGAGTTCCTACGAGCAGTACTTC
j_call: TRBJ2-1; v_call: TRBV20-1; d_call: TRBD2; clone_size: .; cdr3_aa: CRAGGGNNEQFF; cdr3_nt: TGCAGGGCTGGGGGGGGTAACAATGAGCAGTTCTTC
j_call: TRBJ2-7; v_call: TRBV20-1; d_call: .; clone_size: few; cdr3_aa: CSASEPRSYEQYF; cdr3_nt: TGCAGTGCGAGCGAGCCGAGATCCTACGAGCAGTACTTC
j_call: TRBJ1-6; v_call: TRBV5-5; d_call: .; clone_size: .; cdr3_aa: CASAAPSSPLHF; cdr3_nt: TGTGCCAGCGCGGCCCCATCTTCACCCCTCCACTTT
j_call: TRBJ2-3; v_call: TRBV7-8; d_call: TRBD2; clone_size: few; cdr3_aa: CASSSGTSGSKDTQYF; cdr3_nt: TGTGCCAGCAGCTCGGGGACTAGCGGGAGTAAAGATACGCAGTATTTT
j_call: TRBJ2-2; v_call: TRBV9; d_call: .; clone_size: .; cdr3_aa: CASSVATGVNPGELFF; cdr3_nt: TGTGCCAGCAGCGTAGCGACGGGTGTAAATCCCGGGGAGCTGTTTTTT
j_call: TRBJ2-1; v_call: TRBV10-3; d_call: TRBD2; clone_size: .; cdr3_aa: CAISDPRTSGTDEQFF; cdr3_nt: TGTGCCATCAGTGACCCAAGGACTAGCGGGACGGATGAGCAGTTCTTC
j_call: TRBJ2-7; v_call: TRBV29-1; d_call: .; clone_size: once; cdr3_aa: CSAEAPGLGGPYEQYF; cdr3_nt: TGCAGCGCTGAAGCCCCGGGCCTAGGGGGTCCCTACGAGCAGTACTTC
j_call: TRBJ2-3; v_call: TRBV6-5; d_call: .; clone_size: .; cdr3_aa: CASSPRPLTTDTQYF; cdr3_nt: TGTGCCAGCAGTCCCCGGCCCCTGACCACAGATACGCAGTATTTT
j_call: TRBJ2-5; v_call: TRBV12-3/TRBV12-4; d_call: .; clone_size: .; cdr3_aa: CASRGGPPYQETQYF; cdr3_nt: TGTGCCAGCAGAGGGGGGCCTCCGTACCAAGAGACCCAGTACTTC
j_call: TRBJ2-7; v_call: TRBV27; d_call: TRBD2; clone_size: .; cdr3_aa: CASSSPGTSGRYSYEQYF; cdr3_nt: TGTGCCAGCAGTTCCCCCGGGACTAGCGGGAGGTACTCCTACGAGCAGTACTTC
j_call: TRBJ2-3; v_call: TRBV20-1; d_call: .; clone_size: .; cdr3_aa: CSARGWWAQGSTDTQYF; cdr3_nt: TGCAGTGCTAGGGGGTGGTGGGCGCAAGGTAGCACAGATACGCAGTATTTT
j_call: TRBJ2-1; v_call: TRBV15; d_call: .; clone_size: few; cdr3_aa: CATRQSKGVASTATYNEQFF; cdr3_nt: TGTGCCACCAGACAGAGTAAAGGGGTGGCCTCTACGGCAACCTACAATGAGCAGTTCTTC
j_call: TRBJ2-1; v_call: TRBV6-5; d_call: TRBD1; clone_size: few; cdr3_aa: CASSRQGSSYNEQFF; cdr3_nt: TGTGCCAGCAGTCGACAGGGAAGCTCCTACAATGAGCAGTTCTTC
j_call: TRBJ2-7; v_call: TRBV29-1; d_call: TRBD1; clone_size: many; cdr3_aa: CSVGQGAHEQYF; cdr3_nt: TGCAGCGTCGGACAGGGGGCCCACGAGCAGTACTTC
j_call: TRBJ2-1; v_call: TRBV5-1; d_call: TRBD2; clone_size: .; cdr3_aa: CASSSQAGRYNEQFF; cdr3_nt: TGCGCCAGCAGCTCCCAAGCGGGACGATACAATGAGCAGTTCTTC
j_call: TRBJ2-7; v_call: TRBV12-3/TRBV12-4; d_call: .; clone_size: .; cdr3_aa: CASTLFSGCEQYF; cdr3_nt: TGTGCCAGCACCCTCTTTTCCGGATGCGAGCAGTACTTC
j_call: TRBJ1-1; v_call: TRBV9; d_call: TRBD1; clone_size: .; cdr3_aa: CASSAGTGSTEAFF; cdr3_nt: TGTGCCAGCAGCGCCGGGACAGGGAGCACTGAAGCTTTCTTT
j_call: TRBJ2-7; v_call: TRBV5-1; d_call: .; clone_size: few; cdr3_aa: CTSSLVPASYEQYF; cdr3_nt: TGCACCAGCAGCTTAGTCCCAGCCTCCTACGAGCAGTACTTC
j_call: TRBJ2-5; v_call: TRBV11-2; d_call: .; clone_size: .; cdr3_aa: CASSGTGVSTQYF; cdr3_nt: TGTGCCAGCAGCGGCACGGGAGTCTCGACCCAGTACTTC
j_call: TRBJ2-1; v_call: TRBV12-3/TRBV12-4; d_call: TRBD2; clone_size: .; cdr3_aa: CASSFGGGDTDEQFF; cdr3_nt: TGTGCCAGCAGTTTCGGTGGGGGGGATACCGATGAGCAGTTCTTC
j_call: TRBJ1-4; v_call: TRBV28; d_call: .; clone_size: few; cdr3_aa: CASREDEKLFF; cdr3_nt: TGTGCCAGTAGAGAGGATGAAAAACTGTTTTTT
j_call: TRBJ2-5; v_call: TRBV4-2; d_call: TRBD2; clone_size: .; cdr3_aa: CASSPSLESGRVEQETQYF; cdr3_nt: TGTGCCAGCAGCCCAAGTTTGGAGAGCGGGAGGGTGGAACAGGAGACCCAGTACTTC
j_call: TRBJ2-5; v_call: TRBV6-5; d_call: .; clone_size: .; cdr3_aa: CASSFWGSQETQYF; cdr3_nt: TGTGCCAGCAGTTTCTGGGGGAGCCAAGAGACCCAGTACTTC
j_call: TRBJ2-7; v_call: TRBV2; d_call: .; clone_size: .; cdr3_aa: CASSVPGQGYEQYF; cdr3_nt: TGTGCCAGCAGTGTCCCGGGACAAGGTTACGAGCAGTACTTC
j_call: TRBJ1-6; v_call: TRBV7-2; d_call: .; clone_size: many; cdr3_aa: CASSLVLPRDPLHF; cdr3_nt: TGTGCCAGCAGCTTAGTCCTACCCCGGGATCCTCTCCACTTT
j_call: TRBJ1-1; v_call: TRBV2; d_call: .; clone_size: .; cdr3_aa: CASSAGRGATEAFF; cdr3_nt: TGTGCCAGCAGTGCCGGCAGGGGCGCGACTGAAGCTTTCTTT
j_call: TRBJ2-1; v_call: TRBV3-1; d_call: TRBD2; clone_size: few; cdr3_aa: CASSSRTSGRIYEQFF; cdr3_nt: TGTGCCAGCAGCTCGAGGACTAGCGGGAGGATATATGAGCAGTTCTTC